What follows describes a single TCR beta chain. Germline V gives CDR1 SGHKS, CDR2 YYEKEE (reference sequence). V lost 3 bases to trimming and J lost 5 bases; unmatched junction nucleotides: 6. This CDR3 has 15 residues. This entry comes from a study of blood T cell repertoires in COVID-19. Whole-study context: T cells, B-cell-depleted T cells, or PBMCs provided the cDNA or gDNA that served as material.

In the study's own analysis: From reference gene primer amplification, estimates of nucleated cell counts were derived. Assay used: immunoSEQ multiplex PCR; TCRdb lists only in-frame clones, some missing. The V and J calls and the clone size are those of that table, but D and trimming were determined from the DNA. The sample carries tens of thousands of clones, roughly 83% recorded once. The chain recombines TRBV5-5 with TRBJ2-3; 10 bases fit TRBD2. The clonotype originates from a man aged 50 to 60 with active COVID-19. Material for sequencing was peripheral blood. The CDR3 DNA reads TGTGCCAGCAGCTCCGGGACTAGCGCCTTAGATACGCAGTATTTT. It codes for CASSSGTSALDTQYF.